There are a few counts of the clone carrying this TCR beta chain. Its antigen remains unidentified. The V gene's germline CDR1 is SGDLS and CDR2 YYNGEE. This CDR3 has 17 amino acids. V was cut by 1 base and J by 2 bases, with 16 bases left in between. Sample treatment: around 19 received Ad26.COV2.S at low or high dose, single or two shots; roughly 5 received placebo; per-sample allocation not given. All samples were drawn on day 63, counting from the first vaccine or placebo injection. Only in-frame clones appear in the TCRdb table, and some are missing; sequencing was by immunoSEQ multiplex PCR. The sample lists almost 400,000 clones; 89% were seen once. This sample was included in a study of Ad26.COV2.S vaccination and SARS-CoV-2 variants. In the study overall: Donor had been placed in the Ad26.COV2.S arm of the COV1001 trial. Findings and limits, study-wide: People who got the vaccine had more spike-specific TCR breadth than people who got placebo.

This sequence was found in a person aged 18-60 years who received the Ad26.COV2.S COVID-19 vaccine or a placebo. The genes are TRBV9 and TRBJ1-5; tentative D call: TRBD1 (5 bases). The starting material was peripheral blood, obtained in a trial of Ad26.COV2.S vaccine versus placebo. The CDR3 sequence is CASSVRRGREGNQPQHF. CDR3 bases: TGTGCCAGCAGCGTAAGGCGCGGCAGGGAGGGCAATCAGCCCCAGCATTTT.